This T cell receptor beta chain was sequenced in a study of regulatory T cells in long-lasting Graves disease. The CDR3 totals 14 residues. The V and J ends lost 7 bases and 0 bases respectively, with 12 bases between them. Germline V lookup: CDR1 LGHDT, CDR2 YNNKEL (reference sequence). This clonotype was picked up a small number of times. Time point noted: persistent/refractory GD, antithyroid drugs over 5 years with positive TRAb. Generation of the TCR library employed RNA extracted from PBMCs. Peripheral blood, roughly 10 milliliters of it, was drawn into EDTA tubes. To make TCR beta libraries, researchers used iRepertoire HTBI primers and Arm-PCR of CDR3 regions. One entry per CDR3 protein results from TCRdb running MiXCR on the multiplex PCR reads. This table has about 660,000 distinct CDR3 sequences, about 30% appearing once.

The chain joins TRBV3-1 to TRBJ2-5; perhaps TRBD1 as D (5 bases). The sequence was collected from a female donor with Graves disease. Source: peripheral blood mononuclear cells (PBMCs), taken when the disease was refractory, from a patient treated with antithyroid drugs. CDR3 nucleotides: TGTGCCAGCACCCCCGCAGGGCACCAAGAGACCCAGTACTTC. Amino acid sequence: CASTPAGHQETQYF.